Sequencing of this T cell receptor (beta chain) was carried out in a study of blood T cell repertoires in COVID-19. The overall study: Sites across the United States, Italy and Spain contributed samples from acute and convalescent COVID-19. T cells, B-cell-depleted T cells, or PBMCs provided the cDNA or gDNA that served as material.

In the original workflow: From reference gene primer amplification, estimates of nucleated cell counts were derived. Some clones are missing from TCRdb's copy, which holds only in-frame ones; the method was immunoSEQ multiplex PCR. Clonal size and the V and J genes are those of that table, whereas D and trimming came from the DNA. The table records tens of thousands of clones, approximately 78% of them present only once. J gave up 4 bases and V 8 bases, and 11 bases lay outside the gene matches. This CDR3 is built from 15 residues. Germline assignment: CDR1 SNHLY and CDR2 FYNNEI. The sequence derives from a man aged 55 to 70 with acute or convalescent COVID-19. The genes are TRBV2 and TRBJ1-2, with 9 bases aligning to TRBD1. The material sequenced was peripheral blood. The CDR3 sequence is CASRQSGQGVYGYTF. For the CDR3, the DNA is TGTGCCAGCCGGCAATCGGGACAGGGAGTCTATGGCTACACCTTC. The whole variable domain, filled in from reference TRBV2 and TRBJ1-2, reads EPEVTQTPSHQVTQMGQEVILRCVPISNHLYFYWYRQILGQKVEFLVSFYNNEISEKSEIFDDQFSVERPDGSNFTLKIRSTKLEDSAMYFCASRQSGQGVYGYTFGSGTRLTVV.